This TCR beta chain originates from a study of cytomegalovirus exposure and HLA in healthy donors. The PCR ran on 60 Vbeta and 13 Jbeta primers. This table comes from immunoSEQ multiplex PCR, and its TCRdb copy is limited to in-frame clones, with some not included. Of about 150,000 clones in the sample, around 9.6% were seen once. Study-wide results and caveats: Prediction of most subjects' HLA-A and HLA-B alleles by TCR beta sequences was reportedly accurate. Reports indicated that the classifier achieved high specificity and sensitivity in diagnosing cytomegalovirus status. About 90% or about 30% of the time was how often most TCR beta V segments were productive, according to an earlier analysis.

The germline V gene has CDR1 LNHDA and CDR2 SQIVND (reference sequence). Deletions cut 7 bases from V and 7 bases from J, with 25 bases between. The CDR3 extends over 16 amino acids. This clone was counted a few times. Its antigen remains unidentified. The sample taken for sequencing was PBMCs. The chain has TRBV19 and TRBJ1-2; no reliable D call. This receptor was obtained from a male donor in good health and CMV-seronegative. This CDR3 is CASTPAPNSRAGGYTF. CDR3 coding DNA: TGTGCCAGTACCCCGGCCCCTAACAGTCGTGCTGGTGGCTACACCTTC.